This T cell receptor (beta chain) was captured in a study of cytomegalovirus exposure and HLA in healthy donors. Study-wide background: In an early release, HLA-typed donors contributed about 80 million unique TCR sequences. Membership in the Caucasian-associated ancestry cluster was found for around four fifths of approximately 400 genotyped donors. Study outcomes and limitations: The study designated 150 or so TCR beta chains cytomegalovirus-associated.

A note on this clone: Its specificity is not known.

V lost 0 bases and J lost 13, with 17 bases in between. The CDR3 is 15 amino acids. Germline V gene sequence: CDR1 SGDLS, CDR2 YYNGEE. Amplification used 60 Vbeta primers and 13 Jbeta primers. TCRdb's table, derived via immunoSEQ multiplex PCR, lists solely in-frame clones and lacks some. The sample shows 90,000 to 140,000 clones, over 60% of them seen only once. The TCR sequence derives from a man between 40 and 49 years old in good health and CMV-seropositive. Material: PBMCs. The V call is TRBV9, the J call TRBJ1-6, with D unclear. The CDR3 sequence: CASSVVAGGYGPLHF. In nucleotides, the CDR3 is TGTGCCAGCAGCGTAGTAGCTGGAGGTTACGGGCCCCTCCACTTT.